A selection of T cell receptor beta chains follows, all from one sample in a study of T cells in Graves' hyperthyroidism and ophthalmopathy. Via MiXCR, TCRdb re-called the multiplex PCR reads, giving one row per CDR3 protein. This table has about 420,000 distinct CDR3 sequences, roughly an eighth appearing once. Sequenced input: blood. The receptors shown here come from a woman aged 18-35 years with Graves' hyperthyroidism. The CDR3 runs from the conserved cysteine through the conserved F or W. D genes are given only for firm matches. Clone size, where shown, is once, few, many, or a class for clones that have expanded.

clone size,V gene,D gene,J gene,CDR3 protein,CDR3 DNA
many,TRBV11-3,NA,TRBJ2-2,CASSPRGSVGELFF,TGTGCCAGCAGCCCAAGGGGTTCCGTCGGGGAGCTGTTTTTT
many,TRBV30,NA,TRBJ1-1,CACSRGMNTEAFF,TGTGCCTGCAGTAGGGGAATGAACACTGAAGCTTTCTTT
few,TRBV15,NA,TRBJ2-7,CATSRTYEQYF,TGTGCCACCAGCAGAACCTACGAGCAGTACTTC
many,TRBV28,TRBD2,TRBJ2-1,CASRLAGAEVEQFF,TGTGCCAGCAGATTAGCGGGGGCGGAGGTGGAGCAGTTCTTC
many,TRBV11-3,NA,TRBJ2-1,CASSLGASNEQFF,TGTGCCAGCAGCTTAGGCGCTAGCAATGAGCAGTTCTTC
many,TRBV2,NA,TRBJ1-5,CASGSGTGPAQPQHF,TGTGCCAGCGGGTCGGGCACAGGTCCGGCTCAGCCCCAGCATTTT
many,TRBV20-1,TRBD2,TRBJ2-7,CSAKGLAGLYEQYF,TGCAGTGCAAAGGGACTAGCGGGACTCTACGAGCAGTACTTC
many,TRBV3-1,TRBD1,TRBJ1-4,CASSPDRGGNEKLFF,TGTGCCAGCAGCCCCGACAGGGGGGGAAATGAAAAACTGTTTTTT
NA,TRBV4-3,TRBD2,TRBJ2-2,CASSQEWREGLTGELFF,TGCGCCAGCAGCCAAGAATGGCGGGAGGGCCTGACCGGGGAGCTGTTTTTT
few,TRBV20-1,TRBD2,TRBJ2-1,CSARRDSGGAEQFF,TGCAGTGCTAGAAGGGACTCGGGGGGGGCTGAGCAGTTCTTC
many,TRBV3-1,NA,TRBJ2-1,CASSPQSYEQFF,TGTGCCAGCAGCCCCCAGAGCTATGAGCAGTTCTTC
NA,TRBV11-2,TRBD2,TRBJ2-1,CASSLAYGGLAEDYNEQFF,TGTGCCAGCAGCTTAGCGTACGGCGGTCTAGCGGAAGACTACAATGAGCAGTTCTTC
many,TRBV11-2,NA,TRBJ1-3,CASSLEPGGNTIYF,TGTGCCAGCAGCTTAGAACCAGGGGGAAACACCATATATTTT
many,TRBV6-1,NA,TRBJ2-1,CASSDTGYNEQFF,TGTGCCAGCAGTGACACTGGTTACAATGAGCAGTTCTTC
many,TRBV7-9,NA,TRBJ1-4,CASSLRVGAEKLFF,TGTGCCAGCAGCTTACGTGTCGGGGCCGAAAAACTGTTTTTT
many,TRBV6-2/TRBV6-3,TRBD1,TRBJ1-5,CASSYQIDRGGSNQPQHF,TGTGCCAGCAGTTACCAGATCGACAGGGGGGGGAGCAATCAGCCCCAGCATTTT
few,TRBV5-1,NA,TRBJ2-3,CASLDPGIDTQYF,TGCGCCAGCCTTGACCCGGGGATAGATACGCAGTATTTT
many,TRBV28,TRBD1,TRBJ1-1,CASSLLGTENTEAFF,TGTGCCAGCAGTTTATTAGGGACAGAGAACACTGAAGCTTTCTTT
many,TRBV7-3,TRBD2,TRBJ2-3,CASKLAGASDTQYF,TGTGCCAGCAAACTAGCGGGAGCGTCAGATACGCAGTATTTT
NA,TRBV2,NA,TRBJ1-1,CASSEVSEPRAFF,TGTGCCAGCAGTGAAGTCTCAGAGCCCCGGGCTTTCTTT
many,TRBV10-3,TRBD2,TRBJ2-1,CAISEPRLAGMDEQFF,TGTGCCATCAGTGAGCCCCGACTAGCGGGAATGGATGAGCAGTTCTTC
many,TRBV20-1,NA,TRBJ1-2,CSASKGGGASPGYTF,TGCAGTGCTAGTAAGGGAGGGGGAGCTTCCCCTGGCTACACCTTC
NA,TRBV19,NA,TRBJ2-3,CASRDLSGDTQYF,TGTGCCAGTCGTGACTTAAGCGGAGATACGCAGTATTTT
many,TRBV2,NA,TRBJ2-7,CASSELRQTTSEQYF,TGTGCCAGCAGCGAACTACGGCAAACGACATCCGAGCAGTACTTC
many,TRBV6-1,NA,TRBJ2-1,CASSVEGDNEQFF,TGTGCCAGCAGTGTGGAGGGGGACAATGAGCAGTTCTTC
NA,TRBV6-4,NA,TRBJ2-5,CASSEGPGETQYF,TGTGCCAGCAGCGAAGGGCCGGGGGAGACCCAGTACTTC
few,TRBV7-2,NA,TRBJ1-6,CASSEVPTSSNSPLHF,TGTGCCAGCAGCGAAGTTCCCACGTCATCTAATTCACCCCTCCACTTT
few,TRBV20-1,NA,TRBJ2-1,CSASRGNDYNEQFF,TGCAGTGCTAGCCGAGGGAATGACTACAATGAGCAGTTCTTC
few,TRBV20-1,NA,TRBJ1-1,CSAITPGTNTEAFF,TGCAGTGCTATAACCCCGGGTACGAACACTGAAGCTTTCTTT
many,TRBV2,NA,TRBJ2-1,CASSQGRANEQFF,TGTGCCAGCAGTCAGGGACGAGCCAATGAGCAGTTCTTC
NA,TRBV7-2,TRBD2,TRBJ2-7,CASSQDTSGSSSYEQYF,TGCGCCAGCAGCCAAGATACTAGCGGGAGCTCATCCTACGAGCAGTACTTC
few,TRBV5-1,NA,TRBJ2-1,CASSPGREVDEQFF,TGCGCCAGCAGCCCCGGGAGAGAAGTGGATGAGCAGTTCTTC
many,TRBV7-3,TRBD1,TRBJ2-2,CASSRDRTGTGELFF,TGTGCCAGCAGCCGGGACAGGACGGGCACCGGGGAGCTGTTTTTT
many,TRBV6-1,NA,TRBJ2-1,CASSKDGASSYNEQFF,TGTGCCAGCAGTAAGGACGGCGCGAGCTCCTACAATGAGCAGTTCTTC
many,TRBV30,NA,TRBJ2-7,CAWSKGDGSYEQYF,TGTGCCTGGAGTAAAGGGGACGGCTCCTACGAGCAGTACTTC
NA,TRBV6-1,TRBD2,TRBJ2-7,CASSEGGLVGGYEQYF,TGTGCCAGCAGTGAAGGGGGTTTAGTGGGAGGGTACGAGCAGTACTTC
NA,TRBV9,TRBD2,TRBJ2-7,CASSGSGLNYEQYF,TGTGCCAGCAGCGGTAGCGGGCTTAACTACGAGCAGTACTTC
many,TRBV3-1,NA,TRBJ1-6,CASSSSAYSPLHF,TGTGCCAGCAGCTCGAGCGCTTATTCACCCCTCCACTTT
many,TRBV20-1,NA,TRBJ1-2,CSARSYGYTF,TGCAGTGCTAGGTCATATGGCTACACCTTC
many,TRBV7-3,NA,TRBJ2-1,CASSLSGREQFF,TGTGCCAGCAGCTTAAGTGGCCGAGAGCAGTTCTTC
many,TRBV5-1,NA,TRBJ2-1,CASSLSSDEQFF,TGCGCCAGCAGCTTGTCGAGCGATGAGCAGTTCTTC
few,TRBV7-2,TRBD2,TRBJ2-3,CASSPGGLDTDTQYF,TGTGCCAGCAGCCCGGGGGGTCTTGACACAGATACGCAGTATTTT
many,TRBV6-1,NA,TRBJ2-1,CASSRRGTENNEQFF,TGTGCCAGCAGTCGACGCGGGACGGAAAACAATGAGCAGTTCTTC
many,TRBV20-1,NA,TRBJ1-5,CSAPLGGRRRNQPQHF,TGCAGTGCTCCACTGGGAGGGAGGAGGCGCAATCAGCCCCAGCATTTT
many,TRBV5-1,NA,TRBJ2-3,CASSVGAGNTDTQYF,TGCGCCAGCAGCGTAGGAGCAGGAAACACAGATACGCAGTATTTT
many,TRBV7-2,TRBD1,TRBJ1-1,CASSWQGGLSEAFF,TGTGCCAGCAGCTGGCAGGGGGGCCTCTCTGAAGCTTTCTTT
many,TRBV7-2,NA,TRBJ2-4,CASSPRQGGRQNIQYF,TGTGCCAGCAGCCCGAGACAGGGAGGACGTCAAAACATTCAGTACTTC
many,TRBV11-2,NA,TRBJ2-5,CASSLVWREGPGETQYF,TGTGCCAGCAGCTTAGTCTGGCGGGAAGGCCCAGGGGAGACCCAGTACTTC
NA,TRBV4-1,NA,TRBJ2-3,CASSHDEGTDTQYF,TGCGCCAGCAGCCACGACGAAGGCACAGATACGCAGTATTTT
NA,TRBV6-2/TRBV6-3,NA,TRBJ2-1,CASSGPRSLNEQFF,TGTGCCAGCAGTGGCCCCAGAAGCCTTAATGAGCAGTTCTTC
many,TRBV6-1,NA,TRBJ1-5,CASTDSLALEPQHF,TGTGCCAGCACCGACTCACTTGCGCTTGAGCCCCAGCATTTT
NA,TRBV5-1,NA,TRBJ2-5,CASSLYVEETQYF,TGCGCCAGCAGCTTGTACGTGGAGGAGACCCAGTACTTC
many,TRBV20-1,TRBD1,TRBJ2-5,CSATGTGGRETQYF,TGCAGTGCTACCGGGACAGGGGGGAGGGAAACCCAGTACTTC
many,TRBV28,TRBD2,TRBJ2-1,CASSERESYNEQFF,TGTGCCAGCAGCGAGCGGGAATCCTACAATGAGCAGTTCTTC
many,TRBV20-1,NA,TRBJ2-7,CSATEGGYEQYF,TGCAGTGCAACCGAGGGGGGCTACGAGCAGTACTTC
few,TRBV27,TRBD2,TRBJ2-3,CASSAGSGRGNTQYF,TGTGCCAGCAGCGCGGGGAGCGGGAGGGGAAATACGCAGTATTTT
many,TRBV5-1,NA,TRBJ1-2,CASSPGEGYGYTF,TGCGCCAGCAGCCCGGGGGAGGGTTATGGCTACACCTTC
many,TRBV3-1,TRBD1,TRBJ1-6,CASSPGTGNNSPLHF,TGTGCCAGCAGCCCCGGGACAGGAAATAATTCACCCCTCCACTTT
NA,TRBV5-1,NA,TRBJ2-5,CASSLGDTQETQYF,TGCGCCAGCAGCTTAGGGGACACTCAAGAGACCCAGTACTTC